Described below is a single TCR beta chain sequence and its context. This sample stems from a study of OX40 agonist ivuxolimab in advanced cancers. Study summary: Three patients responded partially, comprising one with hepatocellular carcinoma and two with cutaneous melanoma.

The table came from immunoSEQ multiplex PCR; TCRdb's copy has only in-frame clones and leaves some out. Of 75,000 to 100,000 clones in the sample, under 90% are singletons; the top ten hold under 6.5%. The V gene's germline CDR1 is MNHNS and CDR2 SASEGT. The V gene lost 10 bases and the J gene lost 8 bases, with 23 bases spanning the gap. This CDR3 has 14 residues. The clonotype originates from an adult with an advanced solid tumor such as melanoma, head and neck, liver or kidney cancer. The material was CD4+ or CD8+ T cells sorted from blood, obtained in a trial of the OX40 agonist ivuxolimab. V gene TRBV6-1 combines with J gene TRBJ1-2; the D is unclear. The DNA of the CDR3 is TGTGCCACCTCCGACCAAGGGAAACATTGGGGCTACACCTTC. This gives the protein CATSDQGKHWGYTF.